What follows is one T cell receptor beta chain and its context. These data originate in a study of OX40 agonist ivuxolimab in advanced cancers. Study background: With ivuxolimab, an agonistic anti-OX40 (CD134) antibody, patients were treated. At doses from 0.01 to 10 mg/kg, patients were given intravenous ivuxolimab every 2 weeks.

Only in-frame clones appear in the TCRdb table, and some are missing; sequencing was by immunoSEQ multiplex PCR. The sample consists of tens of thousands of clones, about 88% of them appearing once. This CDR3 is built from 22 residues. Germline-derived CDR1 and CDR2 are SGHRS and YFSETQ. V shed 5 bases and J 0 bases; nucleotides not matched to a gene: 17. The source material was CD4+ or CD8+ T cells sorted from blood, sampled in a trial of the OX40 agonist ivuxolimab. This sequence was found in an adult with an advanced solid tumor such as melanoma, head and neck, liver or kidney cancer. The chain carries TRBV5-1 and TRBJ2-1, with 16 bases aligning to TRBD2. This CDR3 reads CASRHPRGGTSGRDSSYNEQFF. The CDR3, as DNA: TGCGCCAGCAGACATCCCCGTGGGGGGACTAGCGGGAGGGACAGCTCCTACAATGAGCAGTTCTTC.